The 31 T cell receptor beta chains below were found in one sample sequenced in a study of radiotherapy plus CTLA-4 blockade in lung cancer. Libraries were prepared by immunoSEQ multiplex PCR; TCRdb keeps only in-frame clonotypes and omits some of them. The table has some 96,000 clones, around 88% seen once. Sample: peripheral blood, taken from a patient treated with radiotherapy plus ipilimumab. Source of these receptors: a human donor with non-small cell lung cancer that progressed on radiotherapy plus ipilimumab.

Notes on this clone: Additional DNA sequences in this sample encode the identical CDR3. The chain recombines TRBV9 with TRBJ1-2; D unresolved. The germline V and J ends were trimmed by 1 base and 6 bases, with 22 bases remaining between them. Germline V CDR1 and CDR2: SGDLS, YYNGEE. This CDR3 spans 17 amino acids. CDR3 in DNA: TGTGCCAGCAGCGTACTAGCCGTGAGACAAAGGGTGCATGGCTACACCTTC. Its protein product is CASSVLAVRQRVHGYTF.

As for this clone: The conserved final phenylalanine or tryptophan is absent from the CDR3, which likely points to a read error. It is unclear where the CDR3 begins or ends on the DNA, so no DNA is shown, and the CDR3 is as TCRdb lists it. The chain couples TRBV19 to TRBJ2-7; no DNA check was done on the table's D call, TRBD1. Germline V gives CDR1 LNHDA, CDR2 SQIVND (reference sequence). Inclusive of both ends, the CDR3 amounts to 13 amino acids. This chain's CDR3 is CAREPRGSYEQSS.

This clone was seen more than once but under ten times. The chain's CDR3 is CASSTRDGNNEKLFF. The CDR3 region has the DNA TGTGCCAGCAGCACGCGGGACGGCAATAATGAAAAACTGTTTTTT. The chain joins TRBV5-8 to TRBJ1-4; tentatively, D is TRBD1 (5 bases). CDR1 is SGHTS and CDR2 is YDEGEE in the germline V gene. This CDR3 is 15 amino acids long. Between the trimmed V and J ends, which lost 4 bases and 4 bases, there was a span of 14 bases.

This clone was observed once. The V and J genes are TRBV9 and TRBJ2-5; D is possibly TRBD1 (6 bases). This CDR3 comprises 20 residues. V lost 0 bases, J lost 1 base, and 25 bases lay in between. Germline CDR1 is SGDLS and CDR2 is YYNGEE. This CDR3 reads CASSVGSSGSPLGAQETQYF. Written as DNA, the CDR3 is TGTGCCAGCAGCGTAGGCTCGTCGGGTTCACCATTGGGGGCCCAAGAGACCCAGTACTTC.

This CDR3 is CASSLAGGSPEAFF. The CDR3 nucleotides are TGTGCCAGCAGCTTAGCGGGTGGGTCCCCTGAAGCTTTCTTT. The chain combines TRBV7-6 with TRBJ1-1; no clear D. Germline CDR1 is SGHVS and CDR2 is FNYEAQ. The ends were cut back, 0 bases at V and 6 bases at J, with 11 bases in the middle. The CDR3 contains 14 residues.

In DNA, the CDR3 is TGTGCCTGTCTTGAACCCCAGTGGGCGTCTGGCACCGGGGAGCTGTTTTTT. It codes for CACLEPQWASGTGELFF. The chain has TRBV30 and TRBJ2-2; D uncertain. With 6 bases removed from V and 4 bases from J, the gap between germline ends came to 24 bases. CDR3 length equals 17 residues. The germline gives CDR1 GTSNPN, CDR2 SVGIG (reference sequence).

This chain connects TRBV15 to TRBJ2-2; D is perhaps TRBD1 or TRBD2 (5 bases each). Germline values: CDR1 LNHNV, CDR2 YYDKDF (reference sequence). The V and J ends lost 1 base and 4 bases respectively, with 16 bases between them. The CDR3 has 17 amino acids. The CDR3 protein is CATSRGSGQAGTGELFF. DNA for the CDR3: TGTGCCACCAGCAGAGGTTCGGGGCAGGCCGGCACCGGGGAGCTGTTTTTT.

The rearrangement links TRBV5-1 to TRBJ2-7; 11 bases map to TRBD1. From germline, CDR1 is SGHRS and CDR2 YFSETQ. The CDR3 sequence is 16 residues long. The junction had 13 bases not matched to a gene; V was cut back by 4 bases and J by 7 bases. The CDR3 reads CASSPRTGGIRGEQYF. The CDR3 region has the DNA TGCGCCAGCAGCCCGCGGACAGGGGGCATACGAGGGGAGCAGTACTTC.

V is TRBV19 and J is TRBJ1-2; 9 bases map to TRBD1. CDR1 and CDR2 (germline): LNHDA, SQIVND (reference sequence). The length of the CDR3 is 15 residues. With V trimmed by 8 bases and J by 11 bases, 18 bases remained unmatched. CDR3 DNA sequence: TGTGCCAGTTCGCAACACCCACCGGGACAGGGAGGTTACACCTTC. Its protein is CASSQHPPGQGGYTF.

The rearrangement joins TRBV4-1 to TRBJ2-1; 7 nucleotides match TRBD2. The length of the CDR3 is 16 residues. V dropped 0 bases and J dropped 3; count of bases not matched to a gene: 5. CDR1 is MGHRA and CDR2 is YSYEKL in the germline V gene. CDR3 region: CASSQERLAVYNEQFF. The CDR3 DNA follows: TGCGCCAGCAGCCAAGAACGTCTAGCGGTCTACAATGAGCAGTTCTTC.

The chain employs TRBV11-1 and TRBJ2-7, with unresolved D. Germline V gives CDR1 SGHAT, CDR2 FQDESV (reference sequence). The CDR3 is 14 residues long. V was shortened by 5 bases and J by 6 bases, with 17 bases between the two germline ends. The CDR3 DNA reads TGTGCCAGCAGCATCGAGTCGGTCCGCTCCGAGCAGTACTTC. It specifies CASSIESVRSEQYF. Full variable domain (outside the CDR3, taken from reference TRBV11-1 and TRBJ2-7): EAEVAQSPRYKITEKSQAVAFWCDPISGHATLYWYRQILGQGPELLVQFQDESVVDDSQLPKDRFSAERLKGVDSTLKIQPAELGDSAMYLCASSIESVRSEQYFGPGTRLTVT.

This CDR3 reads CASSPGLAVNNEQFF. The CDR3 coding sequence is TGTGCCAGCTCACCTGGACTAGCGGTAAACAATGAGCAGTTCTTC. J is TRBJ2-1 and V is TRBV18; 10 nucleotides agree with TRBD2. Germline CDR1 is KGHSH and CDR2 is LQKENI. This CDR3 has 15 amino acids. The V gene end was trimmed by 3 bases and the J gene end by 5 bases; junction bases not matched to a gene: 4.

This clone turned up a few times. J is TRBJ1-3 and V is TRBV10-3, with D unresolved. V lost 6 bases and J 0 bases, leaving 12 bases between the germline ends. This CDR3 has 15 residues. Germline V gives CDR1 ENHRY, CDR2 SYGVKD. CDR3 residues: CAIRTGSYSGNTIYF. The CDR3 bases are TGTGCCATCAGGACCGGGTCCTACTCTGGAAACACCATATATTTT.

This chain connects TRBV7-2 to TRBJ1-1, with D possibly being TRBD1 (5 bases). CDR1 and CDR2 from the germline V gene are SGHTA and FQGNSA. This CDR3 spans 12 amino acids. Trimming removed 1 base at V and 11 bases at J, with 11 bases between. CDR3 nucleotide sequence: TGTGCCAGCAGCTTAGGTGACAGCGCGGCTTTCTTT. Residues: CASSLGDSAAFF.

The chain combines TRBV5-1 with TRBJ1-1, with 8 positions matching TRBD1. This CDR3 has 15 residues. V lost 4 bases to trimming and J lost 4 bases; unmatched junction nucleotides: 9. The germline gives CDR1 SGHRS, CDR2 YFSETQ. CDR3 protein: CASSGTDRAGTEAFF. The CDR3 DNA follows: TGCGCCAGCAGCGGAACGGACAGGGCGGGCACTGAAGCTTTCTTT.

The chain couples TRBV12-5 to TRBJ1-1; D possibly corresponds to TRBD1 (5 bases). Germline assignment: CDR1 LGHNT and CDR2 FRNRAP. The CDR3 contains 17 residues. Trimming took off 1 base at V and 0 bases at J, with 15 bases between the two ends. The CDR3: CASGLGLTGTVNTEAFF. DNA of the CDR3: TGTGCTAGTGGTTTGGGCCTTACCGGGACGGTGAACACTGAAGCTTTCTTT.

V and J are TRBV7-3 and TRBJ2-7; 8 bases map to TRBD1. Germline V gives CDR1 SGHTA, CDR2 FQGTGA. V shed 4 bases and J 2 bases; nucleotides not matched to a gene: 7. CDR3 size: 15 residues. The CDR3, as DNA: TGTGCCAGCAGCTCATGGGGACAGGATCCCTACGAGCAGTACTTC. This gives the protein CASSSWGQDPYEQYF.

This sequence joins TRBV12-5 and TRBJ1-5, with 10 bases aligning to TRBD1. CDR3 length equals 18 residues. The V gene's germline CDR1 is LGHNT and CDR2 FRNRAP. Trimming at V came to 2 bases and at J to 2 bases, leaving 9 bases not matched to a gene. The CDR3 region has the DNA TGTGCTAGTGGTTTGACAAATTCCGGGACAGGGGGCAATCAGCCCCAGCATTTT. Encoded protein: CASGLTNSGTGGNQPQHF.

The chain is built from TRBV2 and TRBJ1-1, with a possible D match to TRBD1 (5 bases). Germline V gene sequence: CDR1 SNHLY, CDR2 FYNNEI. This CDR3 is 14 amino acids long. The germline V and J ends were trimmed by 6 bases and 6 bases, with 17 bases remaining between them. The CDR3 protein is CASRFEGTTSEAFF. In DNA, the CDR3 is TGTGCCAGCAGGTTCGAGGGGACGACCTCTGAAGCTTTCTTT.

The gene calls are TRBV10-2 and TRBJ1-3; 7 bases are a match to TRBD1. The CDR3 is 19 residues long. With 7 bases clipped from V and 0 bases from J, the junction kept 18 bases outside the gene matches. Germline values: CDR1 WSHSY, CDR2 SAAADI. The CDR3 region is CASKSPGQILVGSGNTIYF. The CDR3 nucleotides are TGCGCCAGCAAGAGCCCGGGACAGATACTAGTTGGCTCTGGAAACACCATATATTTT.

The sample holds a few counts of this clone. The chain links TRBV2 to TRBJ2-1; a possible D gene is TRBD2 (5 bases). The germline V and J ends were trimmed by 7 bases and 8 bases, with 15 bases remaining between them. The CDR3 runs to 13 residues. The V gene's germline CDR1 is SNHLY and CDR2 FYNNEI. CDR3 loop: CASIGGQADEQFF. CDR3 nucleotides: TGTGCCAGCATTGGCGGGCAGGCCGATGAGCAGTTCTTC.

The chain carries TRBV7-2 and TRBJ2-1, with D maybe TRBD1 (5 bases). Deletions cut 0 bases from V and 8 bases from J, with 5 bases between. The CDR3 is made up of 12 amino acids. The germline CDR1 and CDR2 sequences are SGHTA and FQGNSA. CDR3 sequence reads: CASSLAGHEQFF. DNA for the CDR3: TGTGCCAGCAGCTTAGCGGGGCATGAGCAGTTCTTC.

Details on this clone: This sample includes further DNA sequences coding for the same CDR3. V gene TRBV9 combines with J gene TRBJ2-2; D is unresolved. V lost 0 bases and J lost 6, with 9 bases in between. The CDR3 spans 14 residues. CDR1 is SGDLS, CDR2 YYNGEE, per germline. The CDR3 protein is CASSVGPEAGELFF. For the CDR3, the DNA is TGTGCCAGCAGCGTAGGTCCCGAGGCCGGGGAGCTGTTTTTT.

The chain links TRBV27 to TRBJ2-3; TRBD2 matches 7 bases. The V and J ends lost 6 bases and 2 bases, in that order; junction bases with no gene match: 11. The CDR3 sequence is 16 residues long. The V gene's germline CDR1 is MNHEY and CDR2 SMNVEV (reference sequence). The CDR3 sequence: CASSDFGGGPTDTQYF. CDR3 coding DNA: TGTGCCAGCAGCGACTTTGGGGGAGGGCCCACAGATACGCAGTATTTT.

The chain is built from TRBV12-5 and TRBJ2-3; 9 nucleotides align to TRBD2. Germline V CDR1 and CDR2: LGHNT, FRNRAP. The CDR3 is 16 residues long. Trimming cost V 7 bases and J 0 bases; bases outside gene matches: 8. DNA of the CDR3: TGTGCTAGTGCCTTTGTTAGCGGGAGAAGCACAGATACGCAGTATTTT. Translated, it gives CASAFVSGRSTDTQYF.

J is TRBJ1-3 and V is TRBV10-3; D is undetermined. This CDR3 has 14 residues. Germline CDR1 and CDR2: ENHRY and SYGVKD. The germline V and J ends were trimmed by 4 bases and 4 bases, with 11 bases remaining between them. The CDR3 spells CAISGTGQGNTIYF. The CDR3 DNA follows: TGTGCCATCAGTGGGACGGGTCAGGGAAACACCATATATTTT.

This clone came up once. The same CDR3 also results from other DNA sequences found in this sample. The genes are TRBV27 and TRBJ1-1; D is unclear. CDR3 length equals 13 residues. V lost 3 bases and J lost 1, with 6 bases in between. CDR1 MNHEY and CDR2 SMNVEV come from the germline V gene (reference sequence). The CDR3 DNA is TGTGCCAGCAGTTTGGGCAGGAACACTGAAGCTTTCTTT. Translated, it gives CASSLGRNTEAFF.

This chain links TRBV29-1 with TRBJ1-1; possibly TRBD1 for D (5 bases). The V gene's germline CDR1 is SQVTM and CDR2 ANQGSEA. This CDR3 comprises 14 residues. The CDR3 DNA is TGCAGATACCCGGGGCCGGGAAAGAACACTGAAGCTTTCTTT. This translates into CRYPGPGKNTEAFF.

The genes are TRBV10-3 and TRBJ2-2, with D possibly TRBD2 on 6 matching bases. Deletions cut 2 bases from V and 4 bases from J, with 14 bases between. Germline V gene data show CDR1 as ENHRY and CDR2 as SYGVKD. This CDR3 has 16 amino acids. The CDR3 protein is CAISEKEVAVTGELFF. CDR3 nucleotides: TGTGCCATCAGTGAGAAGGAAGTAGCGGTCACCGGGGAGCTGTTTTTT.

The chain joins TRBV6-5 to TRBJ1-1; weak D call: TRBD1 (6 bases). Trimming took off 6 bases at V and 0 bases at J, with 11 bases between the two ends. The CDR3 loop spans 14 amino acids. Per the germline V gene, CDR1 is MNHEY and CDR2 is SVGAGI. The CDR3 sequence is CASRLGGVNTEAFF. Written as DNA, the CDR3 is TGTGCCAGCAGACTAGGGGGGGTGAACACTGAAGCTTTCTTT.

The chain combines TRBV5-6 with TRBJ1-5; possibly TRBD1 for D (6 bases). Trimming shortened V by 0 bases and J by 7 bases, and 23 bases separated the two germline ends. The CDR3 is 18 residues long. Germline-derived CDR1 and CDR2 are SGHDT and YYEEEE. CDR3 region: CASSLAVGGGTLGQPQHF. In nucleotides, the CDR3 is TGTGCCAGCAGCTTGGCCGTCGGGGGCGGGACGTTAGGGCAGCCCCAGCATTTT.